The next 29 T cell receptor beta chains were all read from a single sample in a study of blood T cell repertoires in COVID-19. The protocol was immunoSEQ multiplex PCR, while the TCRdb copy is restricted to in-frame clones and leaves out a portion. The sample contains 200,000 or so clones, roughly nine tenths of which appear only once. Input material: peripheral blood. The receptors were gathered from a man between 65 and 85 years old with active or convalescent COVID-19.

This sequence joins TRBV7-2 and TRBJ2-7; D not certain. The CDR3 extends over 13 amino acids. Germline assignment: CDR1 SGHTA and CDR2 FQGNSA. Between the trimmed V and J ends, which lost 3 bases and 6 bases, there was a span of 12 bases. The CDR3 DNA sequence: TGTGCCAGCAGCTTCGCAGGCCGCAGCGAGCAGTACTTC. Encoded protein: CASSFAGRSEQYF.

The sample holds a few counts of this clone. CDR3 protein: CASSPARDSGANVLTF. CDR3 coding DNA: TGTGCCAGCAGCCCCGCCAGGGACTCTGGGGCCAACGTCCTGACTTTC. V gene TRBV13 combines with J gene TRBJ2-6; a possible D gene is TRBD1 (5 bases). Trimming pared 5 bases from V and 0 bases from J, leaving 11 bases between. CDR3 length equals 16 residues. Germline lookup yields CDR1 PRHDT and CDR2 FYEKMQ (reference sequence).

The V and J genes are TRBV28 and TRBJ2-7; 7 nucleotides align to TRBD1. V trimming: 8 bases; J trimming: 1 base; junction bases outside the gene matches: 5. The CDR3 spans 13 residues. CDR1 MDHEN and CDR2 SYDVKM come from the germline V gene. The CDR3 coding sequence is TGTGCCAGCCGGGGACAGCTTTCCTACGAGCAGTACTTC. This translates into CASRGQLSYEQYF.

The rearrangement uses TRBV14 and TRBJ2-1, with D maybe TRBD2 (6 bases). Germline CDR1 is SGHDN and CDR2 is FVKESK. V shed 1 base and J shed 8 bases, with 18 bases lying between them. The CDR3 length is 16 residues. CDR3 sequence (DNA): TGTGCCAGCAGCCAAGTACGAACGGGAGTTAACCATGAGCAGTTCTTC. Its translation: CASSQVRTGVNHEQFF.

This clone was seen repeatedly, ten times or more. The chain combines TRBV27 with TRBJ2-3; tentatively, D is TRBD2 (5 bases). Germline V gene lookup returns CDR1 MNHEY and CDR2 SMNVEV (reference sequence). The CDR3 loop spans 17 amino acids. Trimming left V 10 bases short and J 1 base short, with 24 bases between. The CDR3, as DNA: TGTGCCACGGCGGAGGTAGCCGACGTTATCGGCACAGATACGCAGTATTTT. This gives the protein CATAEVADVIGTDTQYF.

This chain links TRBV28 with TRBJ1-1; D gene uncertain. This CDR3 region has 16 residues. CDR1 MDHEN and CDR2 SYDVKM come from the germline V gene. Between the trimmed V and J ends, which lost 7 bases and 1 base, there was a span of 19 bases. CDR3 bases: TGTGCCAGCACGGTGGCGTTGGGAGTCCGGAACACTGAAGCTTTCTTT. This codes for CASTVALGVRNTEAFF.

Regarding this clone: Its ends do not fully match the called genes, so a read error is possible. The rearrangement uses TRBV11-2 and TRBJ2-3; D unresolved. This CDR3 is built from 14 residues. In germline, CDR1 is SGHAT, CDR2 FQNNGV. The CDR3 protein is CASSPRVGKDPQYF. CDR3 in DNA: TGTGCCAGCAGCCCCCGGGTGGGTAAAGATCCGCAGTATTTT.

V usage is TRBV28 and J usage is TRBJ1-2; a possible D gene is TRBD1 (6 bases). With 4 bases removed from V and 5 bases from J, the gap between germline ends came to 8 bases. The length of the CDR3 is 12 residues. Looked up from germline, CDR1 is MDHEN and CDR2 is SYDVKM. The CDR3 loop reads CASSSQGYGYTF. The CDR3 bases are TGTGCCAGCAGTTCTCAGGGGTATGGCTACACCTTC.

This clone has just one count. The genes are TRBV6-5 and TRBJ2-1, with D perhaps TRBD1 (5 bases). The CDR3 spans 12 residues. Germline V gene lookup returns CDR1 MNHEY and CDR2 SVGAGI. V was cut by 7 bases and J by 5 bases, with 9 bases left in between. The DNA for the CDR3 is TGTGCCAGCACGTGGGGCAACAATGAGCAGTTCTTC. Its protein is CASTWGNNEQFF.

The chain has TRBV6-2 or TRBV6-3 and TRBJ1-4; D is perhaps TRBD1 (5 bases). The germline V and J ends were trimmed by 5 bases and 0 bases, with 19 bases remaining between them. The CDR3 is 18 amino acids. Germline-derived CDR1 and CDR2 are MNHEY and SVGEGT. Written as DNA, the CDR3 is TGTGCCAGCAGTGACGCTCAGGGCCGGGCCGCAACTAATGAAAAACTGTTTTTT. Translation: CASSDAQGRAATNEKLFF.

The chain carries TRBV29-1 and TRBJ1-4, with 7 bases identical to TRBD1. J was trimmed by 7 bases and V by 7 bases; bases with no gene match: 6. Germline V CDR1 and CDR2: SQVTM, ANQGSEA. This CDR3 spans 12 amino acids. The CDR3 region has the DNA TGCAGCGCGCGACAGGGTGCTGAAAAACTGTTTTTT. It translates to CSARQGAEKLFF.

The chain is built from TRBV7-9 and TRBJ1-6, with TRBD1 as a possible D gene (5 bases). The length of the CDR3 is 15 residues. Germline lookup yields CDR1 SEHNR and CDR2 FQNEAQ (reference sequence). The germline V and J ends were trimmed by 5 bases and 6 bases, with 14 bases remaining between them. CDR3 sequence (DNA): TGTGCCAGCAGCAATGGGGGGATCCGTAATTCACCCCTCCACTTT. Protein: CASSNGGIRNSPLHF.

This rearrangement joins TRBV6-5 to TRBJ1-4; tentatively, D is TRBD1 (5 bases). The CDR3 extends over 14 amino acids. V lost 0 bases to trimming and J lost 4 bases, with 6 bases between them. CDR1 is MNHEY, CDR2 SVGAGI, per germline. CDR3 DNA sequence: TGTGCCAGCAGTTACTCTAGGGGTAATGAAAAACTGTTTTTT. It codes for CASSYSRGNEKLFF.

This clone occurred a few times. The J gene is TRBJ2-7, the V gene TRBV7-2; maybe TRBD2 (5 bases). The CDR3 has 14 residues. Looked up from germline, CDR1 is SGHTA and CDR2 is FQGNSA. The germline V and J ends were trimmed by 3 bases and 1 base, with 10 bases remaining between them. In DNA form, the CDR3 reads TGTGCCAGCAGCTTTATAGGAGGATCCTACGAGCAGTACTTC. Translated: CASSFIGGSYEQYF.

The rearrangement links TRBV5-6 to TRBJ1-1; D may be TRBD1 (6 bases). CDR1 is SGHDT, CDR2 YYEEEE, per germline. CDR3 length: 16 residues. V dropped 5 bases and J dropped 1 base, with 18 bases sitting between them. The CDR3: CASRPTGMEWNTEAFF. In DNA form, the CDR3 reads TGTGCCAGCAGACCCACAGGGATGGAATGGAACACTGAAGCTTTCTTT.

J is TRBJ2-3 and V is TRBV6-2 or TRBV6-3; 16 bases agree with TRBD2. Trimming removed 5 bases from V and 4 bases from J; junction bases left unmatched: 3. The germline V gene has CDR1 MNHEY and CDR2 SVGEGT. The CDR3 consists of 16 residues. For the CDR3, the DNA is TGTGCCAGCAGTACCGGGACTAGCGGGGGGGCAGATACGCAGTATTTT. Its protein is CASSTGTSGGADTQYF.

The rearrangement links TRBV10-3 to TRBJ1-6; TRBD1 agrees at 9 bases. J gave up 10 bases and V 3 bases, and 4 bases lay outside the gene matches. CDR1 and CDR2 from the germline V gene are ENHRY and SYGVKD. This CDR3 region has 14 residues. CDR3 bases: TGTGCCATCAGTGAAGGGACAGGGAAATCACCCCTCCACTTT. Amino acids: CAISEGTGKSPLHF.

The chain links TRBV6-5 to TRBJ1-2, with 10 bases aligning to TRBD1. Per germline, CDR1 MNHEY and CDR2 SVGAGI. This CDR3 contains 15 residues. V lost 5 bases and J lost 2; bases outside the gene matches: 5. The CDR3 sequence: CASSKTGQGNYGYTF. The CDR3 DNA reads TGTGCCAGCAGTAAGACGGGACAGGGGAACTATGGCTACACCTTC.

V and J are TRBV5-8 and TRBJ2-7; 8 nucleotides align to TRBD2. The CDR3 has 18 amino acids. Germline-derived CDR1 and CDR2 are SGHTS and YDEGEE. Germline trimming cut 0 bases from V and 0 bases from J; bases unmatched to any gene: 11. This CDR3 reads CASSLDPKRLAGSYEQYF. CDR3 bases: TGTGCCAGCAGCTTGGACCCCAAGCGGCTAGCGGGCTCCTACGAGCAGTACTTC.

The chain employs TRBV27 and TRBJ1-1, with 8 bases aligning to TRBD1. After removal of 0 bases from V and 4 bases from J, the junction contained 4 bases not matched to a gene. CDR1 is MNHEY, CDR2 SMNVEV, per germline (reference sequence). The CDR3 runs 15 residues. CDR3 DNA: TGTGCCAGCAGTTTATCCCCAGGGGGCGGCACTGAAGCTTTCTTT. Translated, it gives CASSLSPGGGTEAFF.

J is TRBJ1-1 and V is TRBV11-2, with TRBD1 as a possible D gene (5 bases). This CDR3 contains 13 residues. The V end lost 0 bases, the J end lost 13 bases, and 15 bases lay between the germline ends. The germline gives CDR1 SGHAT, CDR2 FQNNGV. The CDR3 DNA sequence: TGTGCCAGCAGCTTAGACCAGTGGGGGGAGCATTTCTTT. Encoded protein: CASSLDQWGEHFF.

The chain joins TRBV7-2 to TRBJ2-3; D gene unclear. CDR1 is SGHTA, CDR2 FQGNSA, per germline. Trimming removed 2 bases from V and 0 bases from J, with 9 bases in between. CDR3 length: 15 residues. CDR3 protein: CASSLFVASTDTQYF. The CDR3 coding sequence is TGTGCCAGCAGCTTATTTGTCGCGAGCACAGATACGCAGTATTTT.

This clone appeared a few times. Within the sample, other DNA sequences also encode this same CDR3. The V gene is TRBV28, the J gene TRBJ2-5; maybe TRBD1 (6 bases). The germline CDR1 and CDR2 sequences are MDHEN and SYDVKM. The CDR3 spans 14 residues. V lost 5 bases to trimming and J lost 7 bases, with 17 bases between them. CDR3 nucleotide sequence: TGTGCCAGCAGTGCTACAGGGAGAGGGGTGACCCAGTACTTC. Protein product: CASSATGRGVTQYF.

V is TRBV11-2 and J is TRBJ2-7; 8 nucleotides agree with TRBD2. The junction had 5 bases not matched to a gene; V was cut back by 3 bases and J by 1 base. Germline V lookup: CDR1 SGHAT, CDR2 FQNNGV. The CDR3 contains 15 residues. The CDR3 loop reads CASSLGAGGSYEQYF. The CDR3 DNA reads TGTGCCAGCAGCTTGGGGGCGGGGGGATCCTACGAGCAGTACTTC.

This rearrangement joins TRBV2 to TRBJ1-4, with 10 bases that match TRBD1. With 6 bases clipped from V and 8 bases from J, the junction kept 9 bases outside the gene matches. The CDR3 is 15 residues long. CDR1 is SNHLY and CDR2 is FYNNEI in the germline V gene. The CDR3 DNA sequence: TGTGCCAGCAGGGCCGGGACAGGGGTCGGGGAAAAACTGTTTTTT. It is translated as CASRAGTGVGEKLFF.

The chain joins TRBV11-2 to TRBJ2-1, with 12 bases aligning to TRBD2. CDR3 size: 15 residues. The germline CDR1 and CDR2 sequences are SGHAT and FQNNGV. Trimming removed 6 bases from V and 8 bases from J; junction bases left unmatched: 8. The CDR3 DNA is TGTGCCAGCAGGCAAACTAGCGGGAGGACCCATGAGCAGTTCTTC. Amino acid sequence: CASRQTSGRTHEQFF. Full variable domain (remainder filled in from reference TRBV11-2 and TRBJ2-1): EAGVAQSPRYKIIEKRQSVAFWCNPISGHATLYWYQQILGQGPKLLIQFQNNGVVDDSQLPKDRFSAERLKGVDSTLKIQPAKLEDSAVYLCASRQTSGRTHEQFFGPGTRLTVL.

The V gene is TRBV9, the J gene TRBJ1-4; D is undetermined. The CDR3 has 15 amino acids. CDR1 and CDR2 from the germline V gene are SGDLS and YYNGEE. V was pared by 0 bases and J by 6 bases, with 12 bases between. The CDR3 bases are TGTGCCAGCAGCGTAGGTCTAGTCGGAGATGAAAAACTGTTTTTT. This gives the protein CASSVGLVGDEKLFF.

This clone was detected only once. The chain combines TRBV29-1 with TRBJ2-7; D possibly corresponds to TRBD1 (5 bases). Germline V gene lookup returns CDR1 SQVTM and CDR2 ANQGSEA. The CDR3 totals 15 residues. V was clipped by 5 bases and J by 2 bases, with 19 bases between them. Written as DNA, the CDR3 is TGCAGCGTTACTCAGGGCCGACTCCCGACCTACGAGCAGTACTTC. This encodes CSVTQGRLPTYEQYF.

The genes are TRBV30 and TRBJ2-7, with TRBD1 identical over 9 bases. Trimming at V came to 2 bases and at J to 5 bases, leaving 7 bases not matched to a gene. CDR3 length equals 14 residues. CDR1 GTSNPN and CDR2 SVGIG come from the germline V gene (reference sequence). The DNA of the CDR3 is TGTGCCTGGAGTCCCGGGACAGGGTATAACGAGCAGTACTTC. Protein: CAWSPGTGYNEQYF.